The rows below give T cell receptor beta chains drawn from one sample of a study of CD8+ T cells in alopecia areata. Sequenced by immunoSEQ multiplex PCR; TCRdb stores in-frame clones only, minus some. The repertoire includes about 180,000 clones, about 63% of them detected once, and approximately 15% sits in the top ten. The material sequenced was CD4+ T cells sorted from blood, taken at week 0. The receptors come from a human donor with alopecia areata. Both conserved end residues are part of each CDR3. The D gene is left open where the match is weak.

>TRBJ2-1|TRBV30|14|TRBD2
CAWTGLGSYNEQFF
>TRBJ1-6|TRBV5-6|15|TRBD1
CASSLEDRGYSPLHF
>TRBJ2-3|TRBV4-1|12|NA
CASSQVADTQYF
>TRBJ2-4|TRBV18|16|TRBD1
CASSPRDRSGLNIQYF
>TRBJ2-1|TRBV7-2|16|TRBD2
CASSLPGLAGWNEQFF
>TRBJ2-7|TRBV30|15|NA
CAWSAAWDTRGEQYF
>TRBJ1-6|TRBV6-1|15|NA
CASSFSVADNSPLHF
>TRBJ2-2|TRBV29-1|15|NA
CSVEDGVGGTGELFF
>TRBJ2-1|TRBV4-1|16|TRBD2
CASSLGTSGGWSEQFF
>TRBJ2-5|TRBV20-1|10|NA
CSARVETQYF
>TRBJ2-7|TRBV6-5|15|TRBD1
CASSYRDRGPYEQYF
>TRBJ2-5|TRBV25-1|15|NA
CASSGIRTEQETQYF
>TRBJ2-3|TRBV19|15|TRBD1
CASSILGQGADTQYF
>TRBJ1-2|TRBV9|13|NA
CASSARGGAGYTF
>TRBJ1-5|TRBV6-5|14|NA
CASSLTTGNQPQHF
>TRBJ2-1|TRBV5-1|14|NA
CASSDQRGRNEQFF
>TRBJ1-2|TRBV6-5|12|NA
CATGPRGYGYTF
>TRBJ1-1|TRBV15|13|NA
CATRGGTNTEAFF
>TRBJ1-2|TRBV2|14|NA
CASSVSAFNYGYTF
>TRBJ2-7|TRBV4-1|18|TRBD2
CASSQERLAGATSYEQYF
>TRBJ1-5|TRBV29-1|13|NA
CSVETGANQPQHF
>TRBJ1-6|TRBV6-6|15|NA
CASSYRVLYNSPLHF
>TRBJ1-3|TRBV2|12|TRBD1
CASDRAGNTIYF
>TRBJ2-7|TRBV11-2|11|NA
CASSRNYEQYF
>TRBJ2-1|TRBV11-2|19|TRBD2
CASSHYAGGPNAAYNEQFF
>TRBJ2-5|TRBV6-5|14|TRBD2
CASGGESMGETQYF
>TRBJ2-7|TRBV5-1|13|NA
CASSLQGSNEQYF
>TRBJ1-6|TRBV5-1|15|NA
CASSLAAGRNSPLHF
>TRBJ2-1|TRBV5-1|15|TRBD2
CASSLVAGGPGEQFF
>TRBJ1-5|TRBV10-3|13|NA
CAISEILDQPQHF
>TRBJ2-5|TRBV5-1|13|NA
CASSPQPQETQYF
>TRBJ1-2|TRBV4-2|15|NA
CASSLLPATADGYTF